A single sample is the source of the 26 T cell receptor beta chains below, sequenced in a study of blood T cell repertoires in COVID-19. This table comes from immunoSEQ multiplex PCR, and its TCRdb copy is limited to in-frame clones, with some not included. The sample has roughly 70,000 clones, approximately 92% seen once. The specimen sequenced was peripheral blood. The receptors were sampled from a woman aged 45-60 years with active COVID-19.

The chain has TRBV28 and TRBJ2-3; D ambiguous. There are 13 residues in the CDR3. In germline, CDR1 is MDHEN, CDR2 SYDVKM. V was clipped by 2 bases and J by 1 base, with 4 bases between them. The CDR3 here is CASSLPGTDTQYF. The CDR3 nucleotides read TGTGCCAGCAGTTTACCGGGCACAGATACGCAGTATTTT.

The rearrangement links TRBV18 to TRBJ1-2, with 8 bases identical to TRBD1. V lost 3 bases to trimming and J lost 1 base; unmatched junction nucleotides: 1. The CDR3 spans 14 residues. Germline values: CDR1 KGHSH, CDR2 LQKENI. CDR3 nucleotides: TGTGCCAGCTCACCCGACAGGGGTAACTATGGCTACACCTTC. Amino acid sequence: CASSPDRGNYGYTF. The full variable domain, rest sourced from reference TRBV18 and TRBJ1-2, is NAGVMQNPRHLVRRRGQEARLRCSPMKGHSHVYWYRQLPEEGLKFMVYLQKENIIDESGMPKERFSAEFPKEGPSILRIQQVVRGDSAAYFCASSPDRGNYGYTFGSGTRLTVV.

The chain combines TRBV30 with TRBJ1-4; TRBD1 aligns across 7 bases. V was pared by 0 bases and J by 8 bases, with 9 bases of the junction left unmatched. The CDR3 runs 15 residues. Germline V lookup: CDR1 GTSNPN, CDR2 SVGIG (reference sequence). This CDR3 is CAWSVHMPGGEKLFF. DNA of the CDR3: TGTGCCTGGAGTGTACACATGCCAGGGGGGGAAAAACTGTTTTTT.

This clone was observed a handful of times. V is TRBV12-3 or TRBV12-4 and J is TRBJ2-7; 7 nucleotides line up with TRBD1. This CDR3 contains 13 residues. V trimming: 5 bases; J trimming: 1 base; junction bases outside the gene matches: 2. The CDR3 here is CASSPGQSYEQYF. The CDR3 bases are TGTGCCAGCAGTCCGGGACAGTCCTACGAGCAGTACTTC.

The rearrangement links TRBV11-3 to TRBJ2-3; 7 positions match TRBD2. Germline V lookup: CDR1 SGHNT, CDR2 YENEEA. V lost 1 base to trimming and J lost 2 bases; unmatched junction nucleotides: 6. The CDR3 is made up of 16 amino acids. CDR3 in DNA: TGTGCCAGCAGCTTAGGGCTAGCGGAGACCACAGATACGCAGTATTTT. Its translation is CASSLGLAETTDTQYF.

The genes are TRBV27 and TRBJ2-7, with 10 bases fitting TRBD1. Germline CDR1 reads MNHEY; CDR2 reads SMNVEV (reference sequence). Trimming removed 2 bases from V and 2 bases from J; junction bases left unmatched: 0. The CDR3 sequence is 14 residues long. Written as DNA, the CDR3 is TGTGCCAGCAGTTTAGGGACAGGGGCCTACGAGCAGTACTTC. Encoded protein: CASSLGTGAYEQYF.

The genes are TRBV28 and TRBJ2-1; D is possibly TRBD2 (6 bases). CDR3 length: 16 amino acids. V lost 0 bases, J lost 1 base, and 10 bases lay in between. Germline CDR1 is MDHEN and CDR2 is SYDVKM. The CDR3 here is CASSLWRDVSYNEQFF. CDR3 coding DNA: TGTGCCAGCAGTTTATGGCGGGATGTTTCCTACAATGAGCAGTTCTTC.

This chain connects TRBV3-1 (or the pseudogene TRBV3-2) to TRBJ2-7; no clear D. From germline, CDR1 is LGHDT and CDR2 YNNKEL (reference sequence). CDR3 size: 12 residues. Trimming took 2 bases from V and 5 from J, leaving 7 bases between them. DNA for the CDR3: TGTGCCAGCAGCCAACTTCCCCACGAGCAGTACTTC. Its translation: CASSQLPHEQYF.

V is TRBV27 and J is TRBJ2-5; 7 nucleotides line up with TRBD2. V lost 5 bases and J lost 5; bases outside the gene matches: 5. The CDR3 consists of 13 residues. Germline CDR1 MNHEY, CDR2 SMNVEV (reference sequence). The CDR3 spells CASSGGGWETQYF. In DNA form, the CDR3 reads TGTGCCAGCAGTGGCGGGGGTTGGGAGACCCAGTACTTC.

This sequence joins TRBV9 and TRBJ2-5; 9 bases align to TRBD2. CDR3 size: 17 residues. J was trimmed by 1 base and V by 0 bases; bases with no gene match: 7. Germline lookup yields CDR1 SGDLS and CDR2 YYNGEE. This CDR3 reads CASSVGASGTLQETQYF. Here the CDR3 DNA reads TGTGCCAGCAGCGTAGGGGCTAGCGGGACCCTCCAAGAGACCCAGTACTTC.

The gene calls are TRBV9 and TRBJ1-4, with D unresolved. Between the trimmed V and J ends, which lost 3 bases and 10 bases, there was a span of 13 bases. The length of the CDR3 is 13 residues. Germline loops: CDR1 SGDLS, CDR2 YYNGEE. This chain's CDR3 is CASSAAGAGKLFF. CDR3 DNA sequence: TGTGCCAGCAGCGCCGCGGGAGCGGGAAAACTGTTTTTT. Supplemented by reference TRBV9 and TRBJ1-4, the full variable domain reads DSGVTQTPKHLITATGQRVTLRCSPRSGDLSVYWYQQSLDQGLQFLIQYYNGEERAKGNILERFSAQQFPDLHSELNLSSLELGDSALYFCASSAAGAGKLFFGSGTQLSVL.

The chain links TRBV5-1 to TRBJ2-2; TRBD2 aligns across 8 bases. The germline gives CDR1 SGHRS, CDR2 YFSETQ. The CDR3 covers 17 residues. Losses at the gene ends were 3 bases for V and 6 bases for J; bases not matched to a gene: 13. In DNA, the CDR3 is TGCGCCAGCAGCTCACTATCCCGGGACGGGAGGGCCGGGGAGCTGTTTTTT. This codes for CASSSLSRDGRAGELFF.

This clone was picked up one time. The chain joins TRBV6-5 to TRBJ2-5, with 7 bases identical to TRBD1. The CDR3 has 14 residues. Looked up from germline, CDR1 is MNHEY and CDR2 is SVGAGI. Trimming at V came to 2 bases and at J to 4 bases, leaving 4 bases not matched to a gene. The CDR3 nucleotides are TGTGCCAGCAGTTACGACAGGGCAGGAGAGACCCAGTACTTC. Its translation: CASSYDRAGETQYF.

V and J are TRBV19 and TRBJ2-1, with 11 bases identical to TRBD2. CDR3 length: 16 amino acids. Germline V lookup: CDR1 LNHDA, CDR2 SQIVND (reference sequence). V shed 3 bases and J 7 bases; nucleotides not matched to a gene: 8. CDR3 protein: CASSMTGSGRVNEQFF. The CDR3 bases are TGTGCCAGTAGTATGACGGGTAGCGGGAGGGTAAATGAGCAGTTCTTC.

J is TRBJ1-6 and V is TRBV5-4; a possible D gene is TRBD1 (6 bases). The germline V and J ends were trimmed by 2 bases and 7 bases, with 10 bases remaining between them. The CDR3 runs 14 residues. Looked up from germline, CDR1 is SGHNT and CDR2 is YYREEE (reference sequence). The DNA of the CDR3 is TGTGCCAGCAGCTTAGGACAGAAGAATTCACCCCTCCACTTT. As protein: CASSLGQKNSPLHF.

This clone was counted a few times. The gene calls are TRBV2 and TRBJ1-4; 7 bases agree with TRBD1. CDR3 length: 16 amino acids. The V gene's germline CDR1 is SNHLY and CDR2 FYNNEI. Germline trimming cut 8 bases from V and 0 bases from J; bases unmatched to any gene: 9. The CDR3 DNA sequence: TGTGCCAGCTTTCCGGGACAGCCTGCAACTAATGAAAAACTGTTTTTT. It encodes CASFPGQPATNEKLFF.

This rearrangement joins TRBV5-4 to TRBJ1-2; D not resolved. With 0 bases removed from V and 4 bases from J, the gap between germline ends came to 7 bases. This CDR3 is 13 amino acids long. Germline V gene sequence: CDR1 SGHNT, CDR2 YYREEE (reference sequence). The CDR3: CASSLEERYGYTF. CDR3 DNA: TGTGCCAGCAGCTTGGAGGAGCGCTATGGCTACACCTTC.

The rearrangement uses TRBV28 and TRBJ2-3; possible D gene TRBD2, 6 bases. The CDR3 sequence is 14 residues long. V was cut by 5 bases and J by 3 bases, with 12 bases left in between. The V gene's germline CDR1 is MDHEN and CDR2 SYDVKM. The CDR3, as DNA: TGTGCCAGCAGTCGACTAGATAGTACAGATACGCAGTATTTT. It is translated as CASSRLDSTDTQYF. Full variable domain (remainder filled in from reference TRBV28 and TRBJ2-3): DVKVTQSSRYLVKRTGEKVFLECVQDMDHENMFWYRQDPGLGLRLIYFSYDVKMKEKGDIPEGYSVSREKKERFSLILESASTNQTSMYLCASSRLDSTDTQYFGPGTRLTVL.

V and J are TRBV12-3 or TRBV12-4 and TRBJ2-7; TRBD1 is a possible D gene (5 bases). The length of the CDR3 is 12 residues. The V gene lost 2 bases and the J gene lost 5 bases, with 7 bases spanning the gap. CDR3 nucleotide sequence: TGTGCCAGCAGTTTAATAGGGGACGAGCAGTACTTC. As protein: CASSLIGDEQYF.

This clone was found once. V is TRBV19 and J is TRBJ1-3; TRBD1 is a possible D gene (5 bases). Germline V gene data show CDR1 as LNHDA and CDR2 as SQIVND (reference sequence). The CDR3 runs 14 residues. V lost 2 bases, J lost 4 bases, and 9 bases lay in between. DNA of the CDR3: TGTGCCAGTAGTATACAGGGCCCAGGAAACACCATATATTTT. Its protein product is CASSIQGPGNTIYF.

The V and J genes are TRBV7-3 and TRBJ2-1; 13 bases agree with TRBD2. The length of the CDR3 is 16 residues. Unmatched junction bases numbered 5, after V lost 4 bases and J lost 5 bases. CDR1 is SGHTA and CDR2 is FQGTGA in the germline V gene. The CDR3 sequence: CASSSTSGGPNNEQFF. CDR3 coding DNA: TGTGCCAGCAGCTCGACTAGCGGGGGGCCCAACAATGAGCAGTTCTTC.

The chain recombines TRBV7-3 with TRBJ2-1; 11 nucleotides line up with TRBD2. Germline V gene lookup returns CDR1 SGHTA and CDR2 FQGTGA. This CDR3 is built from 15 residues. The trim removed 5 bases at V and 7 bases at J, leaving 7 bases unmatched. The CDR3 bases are TGTGCCAGCAGCCCGACTAGCGGGAACCTGAATGAGCAGTTCTTC. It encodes CASSPTSGNLNEQFF.

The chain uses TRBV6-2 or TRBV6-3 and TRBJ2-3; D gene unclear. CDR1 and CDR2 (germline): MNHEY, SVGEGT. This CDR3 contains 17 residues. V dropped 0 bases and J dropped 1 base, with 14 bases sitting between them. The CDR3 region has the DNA TGTGCCAGCAGTTACTCCGTGCAATCGACTCGCACAGATACGCAGTATTTT. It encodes CASSYSVQSTRTDTQYF.

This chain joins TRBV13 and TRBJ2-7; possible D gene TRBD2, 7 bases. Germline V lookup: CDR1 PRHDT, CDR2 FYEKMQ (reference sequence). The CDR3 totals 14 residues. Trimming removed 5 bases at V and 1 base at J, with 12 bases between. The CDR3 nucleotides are TGTGCCAGCAGCCAGGGGAGGGGATCCTACGAGCAGTACTTC. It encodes CASSQGRGSYEQYF.

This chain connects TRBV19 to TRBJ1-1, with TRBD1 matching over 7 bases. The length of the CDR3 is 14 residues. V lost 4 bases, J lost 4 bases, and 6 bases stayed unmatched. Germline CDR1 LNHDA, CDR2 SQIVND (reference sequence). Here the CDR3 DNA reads TGTGCCAGTAGTAACAGGGGCAGATTCACTGAAGCTTTCTTT. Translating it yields CASSNRGRFTEAFF. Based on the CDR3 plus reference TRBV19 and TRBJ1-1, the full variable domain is DGGITQSPKYLFRKEGQNVTLSCEQNLNHDAMYWYRQDPGQGLRLIYYSQIVNDFQKGDIAEGYSVSREKKESFPLTVTSAQKNPTAFYLCASSNRGRFTEAFFGQGTRLTVV.

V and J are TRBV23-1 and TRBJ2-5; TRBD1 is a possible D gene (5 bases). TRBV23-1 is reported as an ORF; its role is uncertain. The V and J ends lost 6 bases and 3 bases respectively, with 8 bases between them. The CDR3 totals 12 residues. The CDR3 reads CASRGREETQYF. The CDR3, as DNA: TGCGCCAGCAGGGGCAGGGAAGAGACCCAGTACTTC.